These T cell receptor beta chains were read from a single sample in a study of blood T cell repertoires in COVID-19. Sequenced by immunoSEQ multiplex PCR; TCRdb stores in-frame clones only, minus some. This table has 200,000 to 250,000 clones, 80% to 95% appearing once. The sequenced material came from PBMCs or T cells enriched from blood (not recorded which). The receptor source for this set is a woman under 30 who had recovered from COVID-19. CDR3s include the opening cysteine and the closing phenylalanine or tryptophan. D genes are given only for firm matches. Rows give clone size only sometimes, using once, few, many, or a class for an expanded clone.

size: NA; D: TRBD1; V: TRBV19; J: TRBJ2-6; DNA: TGTGCCAGTACCGGGACAGCGTACTCTGGGGCCAACGTCCTGACTTTC; CDR3: CASTGTAYSGANVLTF
size: NA; D: TRBD1; V: TRBV7-8; J: TRBJ1-5; DNA: TGTGCCAGCAGCTGGGGAGTGGACAGGGCTAGCAATCAGCCCCAGCATTTT; CDR3: CASSWGVDRASNQPQHF
size: NA; D: TRBD2; V: TRBV20-1; J: TRBJ2-1; DNA: TGCAGTGCTAGTGTGACTAGCGGGGTATACAATGAGCAGTTCTTC; CDR3: CSASVTSGVYNEQFF
size: once; D: NA; V: TRBV9; J: TRBJ2-1; DNA: TGTGCCAGCAGCGTAGTGTCCCGCGGAGACAATGAGCAGTTCTTC; CDR3: CASSVVSRGDNEQFF
size: NA; D: TRBD2; V: TRBV6-2/TRBV6-3; J: TRBJ2-1; DNA: TGTGCCAGCAGTTACTCGACTAGCGGGAGGTCTACTTACAATGAGCAGTTCTTC; CDR3: CASSYSTSGRSTYNEQFF
size: NA; D: NA; V: TRBV19; J: TRBJ1-1; DNA: TGTGCCAGTAGTATAGTTCCAGCGGAGGAGAACACTGAAGCTTTCTTT; CDR3: CASSIVPAEENTEAFF
size: NA; D: NA; V: TRBV24-1; J: TRBJ1-1; DNA: TGTGCCACCAGTGAGGGGCTTGGCACTGAAGCTTTCTTT; CDR3: CATSEGLGTEAFF
size: NA; D: NA; V: TRBV19; J: TRBJ1-1; DNA: TGTGCCAGTAGTATCGGCAGCGCAGGGGTCCCTGAAGCTTTCTTT; CDR3: CASSIGSAGVPEAFF
size: NA; D: NA; V: TRBV5-1; J: TRBJ1-4; DNA: TGCGCCAGCAGCTTACAGGGATCTGAAAAACTGTTTTTT; CDR3: CASSLQGSEKLFF
size: NA; D: NA; V: TRBV21-1; J: TRBJ2-3; DNA: TGTGCCAGCGCCTTTAGGGAAAGGACAGGGGCAGATACGCAGTATTTT; CDR3: CASAFRERTGADTQYF
size: few; D: NA; V: TRBV12-5; J: TRBJ1-2; DNA: TGTGCTAGTGGCCTCGACAGCTATGGCTACACCTTC; CDR3: CASGLDSYGYTF
size: NA; D: NA; V: TRBV28; J: TRBJ1-1; DNA: TGTGCCAGCAGTTTGAGGGCCCTGAACACTGAAGCTTTCTTT; CDR3: CASSLRALNTEAFF
size: few; D: TRBD1; V: TRBV3-1/TRBV3-2; J: TRBJ1-2; DNA: TGTGCCAGCAGCCAAGGGGACAGCTATGGCTACACCTTC; CDR3: CASSQGDSYGYTF
size: NA; D: NA; V: TRBV6-5; J: TRBJ2-1; DNA: TGTGCCAGCAGACGATCTAGCGCTGACAATGAGCAGTTCTTC; CDR3: CASRRSSADNEQFF
size: NA; D: TRBD1; V: TRBV9; J: TRBJ1-6; DNA: TGTGCCAGCAGCGCGAGACAGGGGGGGAATTCACCCCTCCACTTT; CDR3: CASSARQGGNSPLHF
size: NA; D: TRBD2; V: TRBV4-1; J: TRBJ2-1; DNA: TGCGCCAGCAGCCAAGGTCCCAGCGGGAGATACAATGAGCAGTTCTTC; CDR3: CASSQGPSGRYNEQFF
size: NA; D: TRBD1; V: TRBV5-4; J: TRBJ1-4; DNA: TGTGCCAGCAGCAGGGACAGGGCGAATGAAAAACTGTTTTTT; CDR3: CASSRDRANEKLFF
size: NA; D: TRBD1; V: TRBV3-1/TRBV3-2; J: TRBJ1-2; DNA: TGTGCCAGCAGCTACTGGGACAGGGGGACTAACTATGGCTACACCTTC; CDR3: CASSYWDRGTNYGYTF
size: NA; D: NA; V: TRBV3-1/TRBV3-2; J: TRBJ1-2; DNA: TGTGCCAGCAGCCAACGTCCCGGTCCCTATGGCTACACCTTC; CDR3: CASSQRPGPYGYTF
size: once; D: NA; V: TRBV28; J: TRBJ2-5; DNA: TGTGCCAGCAGTTTGGCAGGGCTTACGACAAAAGAGACCCAGTACTTC; CDR3: CASSLAGLTTKETQYF
size: NA; D: NA; V: TRBV27; J: TRBJ2-1; DNA: TGTGCCAGCAGTTTAACCGCTACTAGCTACAATGAGCAGTTCTTC; CDR3: CASSLTATSYNEQFF
size: NA; D: NA; V: TRBV4-2; J: TRBJ2-5; DNA: TGTGCCAGCAGCCAAGCGGGAGAGACCCAGTACTTC; CDR3: CASSQAGETQYF
size: NA; D: NA; V: TRBV27; J: TRBJ2-2; DNA: TGTGCCAGCAGCCAGCGCCGCACCGGGGAGCTGTTTTTT; CDR3: CASSQRRTGELFF
size: few; D: TRBD2; V: TRBV5-1; J: TRBJ2-2; DNA: TGCGCCAGCAGGTCTGGCGATGGTAGCGGGAGGTTGACCGGGGAGCTGTTTTTT; CDR3: CASRSGDGSGRLTGELFF
size: NA; D: TRBD1; V: TRBV6-6; J: TRBJ2-7; DNA: TGTGCCAGCAACTACCCGGGACAGGGGGCCCACGAGCAGTACTTC; CDR3: CASNYPGQGAHEQYF
size: NA; D: TRBD1; V: TRBV28; J: TRBJ1-4; DNA: TGTGCCAGCAGTTCCCCACGACAGGGCGGGGATGAAAAACTGTTTTTT; CDR3: CASSSPRQGGDEKLFF
size: NA; D: NA; V: TRBV14; J: TRBJ2-1; DNA: TGTGCCAGCAGCCAGCCGGGACTCTCTAATGAGCAGTTCTTC; CDR3: CASSQPGLSNEQFF
size: NA; D: TRBD2; V: TRBV6-5; J: TRBJ2-1; DNA: TGTGCCAGCAGTTACGGCGGGGGCTACAATGAGCAGTTCTTC; CDR3: CASSYGGGYNEQFF
size: NA; D: TRBD1; V: TRBV9; J: TRBJ1-1; DNA: TGTGCCAGCAGCGTAGTGGGACAGGTCACTGAAGCTTTCTTT; CDR3: CASSVVGQVTEAFF
size: NA; D: TRBD2; V: TRBV18; J: TRBJ2-3; DNA: TGTGCCAGCTCACCTATGTCTAGCGGGAGTCTAAGCACAGATACGCAGTATTTT; CDR3: CASSPMSSGSLSTDTQYF
size: NA; D: NA; V: TRBV2; J: TRBJ1-1; DNA: TGTGCCAGCAGTGCGCAGGGATCCATGAACACTGAAGCTTTCTTT; CDR3: CASSAQGSMNTEAFF
size: NA; D: NA; V: TRBV10-3; J: TRBJ1-5; DNA: TGTGCCATCAGTGAGATCTGGCCAGGGGATCAGCCCCAGCATTTT; CDR3: CAISEIWPGDQPQHF
size: NA; D: NA; V: TRBV9; J: TRBJ1-5; DNA: TGTGCCAGCAGCCCCTCCGCGGCTCCCTTCGACGGGCAGCCCCAGCATTTT; CDR3: CASSPSAAPFDGQPQHF
size: NA; D: TRBD1; V: TRBV11-2; J: TRBJ2-5; DNA: TGTGCCAGCAGCTTAGGGATTACAGGGGGCGAGGAGACCCAGTACTTC; CDR3: CASSLGITGGEETQYF
size: NA; D: NA; V: TRBV7-9; J: TRBJ1-3; DNA: TGTGCCAGCAGTACCGGGGTGGATTTTGGAAACACCATATATTTT; CDR3: CASSTGVDFGNTIYF
size: NA; D: TRBD2; V: TRBV28; J: TRBJ2-7; DNA: TGTGCCAGCAGTTTACTTAGCGGGAGCTCCTACGAGCAGTACTTC; CDR3: CASSLLSGSSYEQYF
size: NA; D: NA; V: TRBV19; J: TRBJ1-4; DNA: TGTGCCAGTAGTATGGGGGCTCGCCGGAAGGAAAAACTGTTTTTT; CDR3: CASSMGARRKEKLFF
size: NA; D: TRBD1; V: TRBV5-4; J: TRBJ2-7; DNA: TGTGCCACCTCCCCCGGGACAGGGGAGGCCTACGAGCAGTACTTC; CDR3: CATSPGTGEAYEQYF
size: NA; D: NA; V: TRBV18; J: TRBJ1-1; DNA: TGTGCCAGCTCACCGGGCGTCGTCAACACTGAAGCTTTCTTT; CDR3: CASSPGVVNTEAFF
size: NA; D: TRBD2; V: TRBV2; J: TRBJ2-1; DNA: TGTGCCAGCAGTGAAGGGACTAGCGGTCTCGGGCAGTTCTTC; CDR3: CASSEGTSGLGQFF